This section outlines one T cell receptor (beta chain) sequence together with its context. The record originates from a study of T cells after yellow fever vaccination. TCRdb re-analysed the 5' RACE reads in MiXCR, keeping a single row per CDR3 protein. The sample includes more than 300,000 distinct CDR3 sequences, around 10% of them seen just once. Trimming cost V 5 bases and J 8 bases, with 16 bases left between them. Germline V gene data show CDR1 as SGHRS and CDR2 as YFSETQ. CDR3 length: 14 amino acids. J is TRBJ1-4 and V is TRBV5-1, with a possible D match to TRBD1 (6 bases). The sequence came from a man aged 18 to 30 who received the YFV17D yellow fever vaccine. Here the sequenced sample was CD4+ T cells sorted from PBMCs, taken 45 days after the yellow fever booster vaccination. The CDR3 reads CASRNWGRQEKLFF. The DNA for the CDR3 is TGCGCCAGCAGGAATTGGGGGCGCCAAGAAAAACTGTTTTTT.